Listed below are T cell receptor beta chains from one sample, sequenced in a study of radiation and T cells in renal cell carcinoma. Assay: immunoSEQ multiplex PCR; the TCRdb copy retains only in-frame clones and omits some. The data hold roughly 150,000 clones, with approximately 86% observed a single time. The sample in question was blood, obtained from a patient whose treatment included radiotherapy and nephrectomy. The source is a woman aged 45-65 years with renal cell carcinoma. The CDR3 runs from the conserved cysteine through the conserved F or W. A D gene is named only where the DNA matches it firmly.

TRBD1 | TRBJ2-5 | TRBV6-6 | TGTGCCAGCAGTTACTCGCTGACAGGGGGGGAGACCCAGTACTTC | CASSYSLTGGETQYF
. | TRBJ2-1 | TRBV5-1 | TGCGCCAGCAGATGGACAGAAACTAATGAGCAGTTCTTC | CASRWTETNEQFF
TRBD1 | TRBJ1-5 | TRBV7-6 | TGTGCCAGCAGCCCTAGGACAGGGGGCCCCCAAGAGCCCCAGCATTTT | CASSPRTGGPQEPQHF
TRBD1 | TRBJ2-1 | TRBV5-1 | TGCGCCAGCAGCTCGTACGGGACAGGGGCCAATGAGCAGTTCTTC | CASSSYGTGANEQFF
. | TRBJ2-5 | TRBV7-2 | TGTGCCAGCAGCTTGCGAAAAGCTGCCCATTCCTCGTACCAAGAGACCCAGTACTTC | CASSLRKAAHSSYQETQYF
. | TRBJ2-7 | TRBV5-1 | TGCGCCAGCAGCCCGGACCGACCTTTCTACGAGCAGTACTTC | CASSPDRPFYEQYF
. | TRBJ1-2 | TRBV19 | TGTGCCAGTAGTATTACAGGGATCAACTATGGCTACACCTTC | CASSITGINYGYTF
TRBD1 | TRBJ1-1 | TRBV6-5 | TGTGCCAGCAGCGACAGGGGAGGCACTGAAGCTTTCTTT | CASSDRGGTEAFF
. | TRBJ1-2 | TRBV11-2 | TGTGCCAGCAGCTCCCCCCGGGGGGGGCAGGACTATGGCTACACCTTC | CASSSPRGGQDYGYTF
. | TRBJ1-3 | TRBV7-2 | TGTGCCAGCAGCTTAAGGGGCGGACAGAACTCTGGAAACACCATATATTTT | CASSLRGGQNSGNTIYF
TRBD1 | TRBJ1-1 | TRBV5-4 | TGTGCCAGCAGCCCGACAGGGTCTGAAGCTTTCTTT | CASSPTGSEAFF
. | TRBJ2-7 | TRBV6-9 | TGTGCCAGCAGACTATCCCGGACAGAAGTTGAAACCTACGAGCAGTACTTC | CASRLSRTEVETYEQYF